The clone carrying this T cell receptor (beta chain) came up a few times. Germline CDR1 and CDR2: MRHNA and SNTAGT. V trimming: 10 bases; J trimming: 2 bases; junction bases outside the gene matches: 12. The CDR3 spans 16 residues. The data are from a study of T-cell memory formation after mild COVID-19. In TCRdb, the 5' RACE reads were re-called with MiXCR into one record per CDR3 protein. The profile shows around 200,000 distinct CDR3 sequences, about a sixth of them singletons. The sample consisted of PBMCs or a T cell subset sorted from them (not recorded which). The TCR was taken from an adult woman who had mild COVID-19 (a few samples of this study predate the infection). Cell type and time point are not known. This chain links TRBV6-4 with TRBJ2-7; 12 bases agree with TRBD2. The CDR3 bases are TGTGCCACCCACGAATCCCCTAGCGGGAGGGCCTACGAGCAGTACTTC. It specifies CATHESPSGRAYEQYF.